This is a list of T cell receptor beta chains from one sample in a study of control samples from healthy donors and cancer patients. Clones were sequenced by immunoSEQ multiplex PCR, and TCRdb holds only the in-frame ones, with some missing. Among under 150,000 clones listed, around 91% were seen once. Sequencing was carried out using PBMCs. The receptors originated from a woman aged 45-65 years with colorectal cancer. Each CDR3 is given with its conserved first and last residue. The D gene is left open where the match is weak. Only some rows state a clone size, as once, few, many or a class for expanded clones.

size: once; V: TRBV6-5; J: TRBJ1-3; D: TRBD1; CDR3: CASSLLRQGGNTIYF; DNA: TGTGCCAGCAGCTTACTGAGACAGGGTGGAAACACCATATATTTT
size: NA; V: TRBV28; J: TRBJ1-3; D: NA; CDR3: CASSLKRNTIYF; DNA: TGTGCCAGCAGTCTCAAAAGGAACACCATATATTTT
size: NA; V: TRBV10-1; J: TRBJ1-5; D: NA; CDR3: CASSKRGMFQPQHF; DNA: TGCGCCAGCAGTAAACGGGGGATGTTTCAGCCCCAGCATTTT
size: NA; V: TRBV29-1; J: TRBJ1-2; D: NA; CDR3: CSVGSTAFYGYTF; DNA: TGCAGCGTTGGATCGACAGCCTTCTATGGCTACACCTTC
size: NA; V: TRBV10-1; J: TRBJ2-1; D: NA; CDR3: CASSRTGTPNDEQFF; DNA: TGCGCCAGCAGTAGAACCGGGACACCCAACGATGAGCAGTTCTTC
size: NA; V: TRBV3-1/TRBV3-2; J: TRBJ1-1; D: NA; CDR3: CASSHRREAFF; DNA: TGTGCCAGCAGCCACCGACGGGAAGCTTTCTTT
size: NA; V: TRBV10-3; J: TRBJ2-3; D: TRBD2; CDR3: CAISAGGGPDTQYF; DNA: TGTGCCATCAGTGCGGGCGGGGGGCCAGATACGCAGTATTTT
size: NA; V: TRBV9; J: TRBJ1-1; D: NA; CDR3: CASSVGPGTLNTEAFF; DNA: TGTGCCAGCAGCGTAGGACCCGGGACGTTGAACACTGAAGCTTTCTTT
size: NA; V: TRBV18; J: TRBJ2-7; D: NA; CDR3: CASSPPGTGKYEQYF; DNA: TGTGCCAGCTCACCACCGGGAACAGGGAAATACGAGCAGTACTTC
size: NA; V: TRBV6-5; J: TRBJ1-1; D: NA; CDR3: CASRLGVNTEAFF; DNA: TGTGCCAGCCGGTTGGGGGTGAACACTGAAGCTTTCTTT
size: once; V: TRBV7-2; J: TRBJ2-2; D: NA; CDR3: CASSLALSGTGELFF; DNA: TGTGCCAGCAGCTTAGCGCTCTCCGGCACCGGGGAGCTGTTTTTT
size: NA; V: TRBV6-6; J: TRBJ1-4; D: TRBD1; CDR3: CASSTGGEKLFF; DNA: TGTGCCAGCAGCACAGGGGGTGAAAAACTGTTTTTT
size: NA; V: TRBV5-1; J: TRBJ1-1; D: NA; CDR3: CASSFRGGQGRTEAFF; DNA: TGCGCCAGCAGCTTCCGGGGGGGCCAGGGTCGCACTGAAGCTTTCTTT
size: NA; V: TRBV2; J: TRBJ2-5; D: NA; CDR3: CASSDDRRTQYF; DNA: TGTGCCAGCAGTGACGATCGGCGGACCCAGTACTTC
size: NA; V: TRBV9; J: TRBJ1-1; D: NA; CDR3: CASSVEGGGRVENTEAFF; DNA: TGTGCCAGCAGCGTTGAAGGTGGGGGCAGGGTCGAGAACACTGAAGCTTTCTTT
size: NA; V: TRBV28; J: TRBJ1-2; D: TRBD1; CDR3: CASSLYVRGNYGYTF; DNA: TGTGCCAGCAGTTTATACGTCAGGGGGAACTATGGCTACACCTTC
size: NA; V: TRBV5-5; J: TRBJ2-2; D: NA; CDR3: CASSLDWSPSTGELFF; DNA: TGTGCCAGCAGCTTGGATTGGTCCCCGAGCACCGGGGAGCTGTTTTTT
size: few; V: TRBV5-1; J: TRBJ2-2; D: NA; CDR3: CASELMGGNTGELFF; DNA: TGCGCCAGCGAGCTTATGGGCGGTAACACCGGGGAGCTGTTTTTT
size: NA; V: TRBV5-1; J: TRBJ2-3; D: TRBD2; CDR3: CASRPLGAGGPDTQYF; DNA: TGCGCCAGCAGACCCCTTGGGGCGGGGGGCCCAGATACGCAGTATTTT
size: NA; V: TRBV3-1/TRBV3-2; J: TRBJ1-1; D: TRBD1; CDR3: CASSQQRDRGHTEAFF; DNA: TGTGCCAGCAGCCAACAACGGGACAGGGGACACACTGAAGCTTTCTTT
size: NA; V: TRBV5-1; J: TRBJ2-3; D: NA; CDR3: CASSLDADTQYF; DNA: TGCGCCAGCAGCTTGGATGCAGATACGCAGTATTTT
size: NA; V: TRBV30; J: TRBJ2-2; D: TRBD1; CDR3: CAWTTGGFVGTGELFF; DNA: TGTGCCTGGACGACAGGGGGCTTCGTTGGAACCGGGGAGCTGTTTTTT
size: few; V: TRBV19; J: TRBJ2-1; D: NA; CDR3: CASSIDRGMLNEQFF; DNA: TGTGCCAGTAGTATAGACAGGGGTATGCTCAATGAGCAGTTCTTC
size: NA; V: TRBV6-5; J: TRBJ1-2; D: NA; CDR3: CASSRESNYGYTF; DNA: TGTGCCAGCAGTCGGGAGTCTAACTATGGCTACACCTTC
size: NA; V: TRBV20-1; J: TRBJ2-1; D: NA; CDR3: CSASSTPDNEQFF; DNA: TGCAGTGCTAGTTCGACGCCTGACAATGAGCAGTTCTTC
size: NA; V: TRBV18; J: TRBJ2-3; D: TRBD2; CDR3: CASSPGLAREADTQYF; DNA: TGTGCCAGCTCACCCGGACTAGCGCGCGAGGCAGATACGCAGTATTTT
size: NA; V: TRBV6-5; J: TRBJ2-5; D: TRBD2; CDR3: CASSYEAGVGETQYF; DNA: TGTGCCAGCAGTTACGAGGCGGGGGTAGGGGAGACCCAGTACTTC
size: NA; V: TRBV7-8; J: TRBJ1-3; D: NA; CDR3: CASSSDPGPPDTIYF; DNA: TGTGCCAGCAGCTCCGACCCTGGTCCCCCGGACACCATATATTTT
size: NA; V: TRBV28; J: TRBJ1-2; D: NA; CDR3: CASSLDQPERGYTF; DNA: TGTGCCAGCAGTTTAGATCAGCCAGAGCGTGGCTACACCTTC
size: NA; V: TRBV3-1/TRBV3-2; J: TRBJ2-7; D: NA; CDR3: CASSLGGQTVMYF; DNA: TGTGCCAGCAGCCTAGGCGGGCAGACCGTTATGTACTTC
size: NA; V: TRBV30; J: TRBJ2-5; D: NA; CDR3: CAFSPPQAPETQYF; DNA: TGTGCCTTCTCCCCCCCCCAGGCGCCGGAGACCCAGTACTTC
size: NA; V: TRBV7-7; J: TRBJ2-5; D: NA; CDR3: CASSSRDTNEETQYF; DNA: TGTGCCAGCAGCTCCCGGGACACAAACGAAGAGACCCAGTACTTC
size: NA; V: TRBV28; J: TRBJ1-2; D: NA; CDR3: CASSFGAHYGYTF; DNA: TGTGCCAGCAGTTTTGGGGCCCACTATGGCTACACCTTC
size: NA; V: TRBV11-2; J: TRBJ2-3; D: TRBD2; CDR3: CASSFLRREGSNTQYF; DNA: TGTGCCAGCAGCTTTCTCCGGCGGGAGGGCTCGAATACGCAGTATTTT
size: NA; V: TRBV5-3; J: TRBJ1-1; D: NA; CDR3: CARSPQFDSRWEAFF; DNA: TGTGCCAGAAGCCCACAATTTGACTCGCGCTGGGAAGCTTTCTTT
size: NA; V: TRBV6-5; J: TRBJ2-1; D: NA; CDR3: CASRRGTYNEQFF; DNA: TGTGCCAGCAGGAGGGGTACCTACAATGAGCAGTTCTTC
size: NA; V: TRBV7-7; J: TRBJ1-4; D: NA; CDR3: CASSLAVDEKLFF; DNA: TGTGCCAGCAGCTTAGCCGTCGATGAAAAACTGTTTTTT
size: NA; V: TRBV5-4; J: TRBJ2-1; D: TRBD1; CDR3: CASSLAPGTEDNEQFF; DNA: TGTGCCAGCAGCTTGGCCCCCGGGACAGAAGACAATGAGCAGTTCTTC
size: NA; V: TRBV21-1; J: TRBJ2-1; D: NA; CDR3: CASSKALYGGGMYNEQFF; DNA: TGTGCCAGCAGCAAAGCGCTCTATGGCGGGGGGATGTACAATGAGCAGTTCTTC
size: NA; V: TRBV30; J: TRBJ2-5; D: NA; CDR3: CAWDRPEETQYF; DNA: TGTGCCTGGGACCGCCCCGAAGAGACCCAGTACTTC
size: once; V: TRBV29-1; J: TRBJ2-1; D: TRBD1; CDR3: CSGDRENDNEQFF; DNA: TGCAGCGGGGACAGGGAAAACGACAATGAGCAGTTCTTC
size: NA; V: TRBV7-9; J: TRBJ2-1; D: NA; CDR3: CASSPRGGEYNEQFF; DNA: TGTGCCAGCAGCCCCAGGGGCGGGGAGTACAATGAGCAGTTCTTC
size: many; V: TRBV28; J: TRBJ1-5; D: NA; CDR3: CASVSFRGDNQPQHF; DNA: TGTGCCAGCGTCTCGTTCCGGGGGGACAATCAGCCCCAGCATTTT
size: few; V: TRBV27; J: TRBJ1-1; D: NA; CDR3: CASSSSGTPPEAFF; DNA: TGTGCCAGCAGTAGCTCCGGGACCCCGCCTGAAGCTTTCTTT
size: once; V: TRBV6-5; J: TRBJ1-2; D: NA; CDR3: CATGFWGTGYTF; DNA: TGTGCCACCGGGTTTTGGGGAACCGGCTACACCTTC
size: NA; V: TRBV30; J: TRBJ1-1; D: NA; CDR3: CAWARGRGNTEAFF; DNA: TGTGCCTGGGCCCGGGGAAGGGGGAACACTGAAGCTTTCTTT
size: NA; V: TRBV10-2; J: TRBJ1-1; D: NA; CDR3: CASFGAVGAEAFF; DNA: TGCGCCAGCTTCGGGGCCGTCGGCGCTGAAGCTTTCTTT
size: NA; V: TRBV11-1; J: TRBJ2-3; D: TRBD1; CDR3: CASSTDRGRSTDTQYF; DNA: TGTGCCAGCAGCACCGACAGGGGAAGGAGCACAGATACGCAGTATTTT